The 26 T cell receptor beta chains reported below all come from one sample, sequenced in a study of blood T cell repertoires in COVID-19. The protocol was immunoSEQ multiplex PCR, while the TCRdb copy is restricted to in-frame clones and leaves out a portion. Among more than 200,000 clones listed, roughly 90% were seen once. Sequencing was done on a sample of PBMCs or T cells enriched from blood (not recorded which). These receptors all come from a woman in her thirties who had recovered from COVID-19.

V is TRBV28 and J is TRBJ1-2; weak D call: TRBD1 (6 bases). CDR3 size: 12 residues. V was clipped by 1 base and J by 6 bases, with 6 bases between them. Germline loops: CDR1 MDHEN, CDR2 SYDVKM. CDR3 in amino acids: CASSLYRDGYTF. CDR3 DNA: TGTGCCAGCAGTTTATACAGGGATGGCTACACCTTC.

The chain combines TRBV28 with TRBJ2-7, with D possibly matching TRBD2 (6 bases). The V gene lost 6 bases and the J gene lost 9 bases, with 18 bases spanning the gap. This CDR3 has 13 amino acids. Germline loops: CDR1 MDHEN, CDR2 SYDVKM. This CDR3 reads CASSWEAVGGQYF. The CDR3 coding sequence is TGTGCCAGCAGCTGGGAGGCAGTTGGGGGGCAGTACTTC.

This chain uses TRBV10-3 with TRBJ2-2; D is perhaps TRBD1 (5 bases). The V gene lost 2 bases and the J gene lost 4 bases, with 11 bases spanning the gap. The CDR3 is 15 residues long. The V gene's germline CDR1 is ENHRY and CDR2 SYGVKD. As DNA, the CDR3 is TGTGCCATCAGTGAGCGTGGGGCCTTCACCGGGGAGCTGTTTTTT. Translated, it gives CAISERGAFTGELFF.

The chain links TRBV20-1 to TRBJ1-6; the D is unclear. The CDR3 is 13 amino acids. Germline loops: CDR1 DFQATT, CDR2 SNEGSKA (reference sequence). The V gene lost 6 bases and the J gene lost 8 bases, with 14 bases spanning the gap. The CDR3 DNA is TGCAGTGCGAGTAAAACTGGAGATTCACCCCTCCACTTT. Encoded protein: CSASKTGDSPLHF.

The V gene is TRBV3-1 (or the pseudogene TRBV3-2), the J gene TRBJ2-1; 8 bases are a match to TRBD2. J lost 6 bases, V lost 3 bases, and 4 bases had no gene match. The CDR3 extends over 14 amino acids. Germline V gene lookup returns CDR1 LGHDT and CDR2 YNNKEL (reference sequence). CDR3 loop: CASSQFSGSNEQFF. CDR3 sequence (DNA): TGTGCCAGCAGCCAGTTCAGCGGGAGCAATGAGCAGTTCTTC.

The rearrangement joins TRBV15 to TRBJ1-2; D is undetermined. The CDR3 has 14 residues. Germline assignment: CDR1 LNHNV and CDR2 YYDKDF (reference sequence). V gave up 0 bases and J gave up 4 bases, with 9 bases separating them. CDR3 DNA: TGTGCCACCAGCAGAGATACCGCAGGCTATGGCTACACCTTC. Its protein is CATSRDTAGYGYTF. Complete variable domain (other parts from reference TRBV15 and TRBJ1-2): DAMVIQNPRYQVTQFGKPVTLSCSQTLNHNVMYWYQQKSSQAPKLLFHYYDKDFNNEADTPDNFQSRRPNTSFCFLDIRSPGLGDTAMYLCATSRDTAGYGYTFGSGTRLTVV.

This chain links TRBV19 with TRBJ2-1, with D uncertain. V lost 3 bases and J lost 5, with 8 bases in between. CDR1 is LNHDA, CDR2 SQIVND, per germline (reference sequence). This CDR3 region has 13 residues. CDR3 nucleotide sequence: TGTGCCAGTAGTATTAACGGTAACAATGAGCAGTTCTTC. Residues: CASSINGNNEQFF.

CDR3 loop: CASSFEGKGAGYGYTF. The CDR3, as DNA: TGTGCCAGCAGCTTCGAGGGAAAGGGGGCTGGGTATGGCTACACCTTC. The J gene is TRBJ1-2, the V gene TRBV5-5; TRBD1 aligns across 7 bases. This CDR3 region has 16 residues. Per germline, CDR1 SGHKS and CDR2 YYEKEE (reference sequence). With V trimmed by 2 bases and J by 5 bases, 12 bases remained unmatched.

The V call is TRBV4-2, the J call TRBJ2-3; TRBD2 is a possible D gene (6 bases). There are 14 residues in the CDR3. Trimming removed 0 bases at V and 6 bases at J, with 10 bases between. Germline V CDR1 and CDR2: LGHNA, YNFKEQ. CDR3 sequence reads: CASSQDGSDDTQYF. CDR3 in DNA: TGTGCCAGCAGCCAAGACGGGAGTGACGATACGCAGTATTTT.

The chain carries TRBV9 and TRBJ1-1, with no clear D. Germline V gene lookup returns CDR1 SGDLS and CDR2 YYNGEE. The ends were cut back, 2 bases at V and 1 base at J, with 9 bases in the middle. The CDR3 is 14 amino acids. The CDR3 sequence: CASSVRSGNTEAFF. As DNA, the CDR3 is TGTGCCAGCAGCGTCCGGAGCGGGAACACTGAAGCTTTCTTT.

CDR3 coding DNA: TGTGCCAGTAGTATAGGGACAGGAGGTCAGCCCCAGCATTTT. Its translation is CASSIGTGGQPQHF. This chain joins TRBV19 and TRBJ1-5; 7 nucleotides line up with TRBD1. CDR1 is LNHDA and CDR2 is SQIVND in the germline V gene (reference sequence). Unmatched junction bases numbered 3, after V lost 1 base and J lost 6 bases. This CDR3 region has 14 residues.

This chain links TRBV6-5 with TRBJ1-2; unclear D gene. Trimming took 2 bases from V and 3 from J, leaving 10 bases between them. This CDR3 contains 14 residues. Germline CDR1 reads MNHEY; CDR2 reads SVGAGI. CDR3 protein: CASSYSPGDYGYTF. CDR3 sequence (DNA): TGTGCCAGCAGTTACAGTCCAGGTGACTATGGCTACACCTTC.

This sequence joins TRBV27 and TRBJ2-5; 8 bases fit TRBD2. CDR1 and CDR2 from the germline V gene are MNHEY and SMNVEV (reference sequence). The V gene end was trimmed by 1 base and the J gene end by 1 base; junction bases not matched to a gene: 5. This CDR3 comprises 16 residues. The CDR3 DNA sequence: TGTGCCAGCAGTTTATACTCGGGAGGGGTCCAAGAGACCCAGTACTTC. Amino acid sequence: CASSLYSGGVQETQYF.

Only a few counts were recorded for this clone. The gene calls are TRBV7-9 and TRBJ1-2; possibly TRBD1 for D (5 bases). The V end lost 3 bases, the J end lost 7 bases, and 15 bases lay between the germline ends. Germline CDR1 is SEHNR and CDR2 is FQNEAQ (reference sequence). The CDR3 length is 14 residues. The CDR3 spells CASSFSAGMGGYTF. The CDR3 DNA reads as TGTGCCAGCAGCTTTTCGGCAGGGATGGGTGGCTACACCTTC. The full variable domain, with the rest looked up from reference TRBV7-9 and TRBJ1-2, is DTGVSQNPRHKITKRGQNVTFRCDPISEHNRLYWYRQTLGQGPEFLTYFQNEAQLEKSRLLSDRFSAERPKGSFSTLEIQRTEQGDSAMYLCASSFSAGMGGYTFGSGTRLTVV.

Turning to this clone: Germline and junction disagree at one end, which may indicate a read error. The V call is TRBV5-1, the J call TRBJ2-1, with 7 nucleotides matching TRBD1. The CDR3 is 14 amino acids. Germline loops: CDR1 SGHRS, CDR2 YFSETQ. CDR3 region: CASSLGDRSNEQFF. In nucleotides, the CDR3 is TGCGCCAGCAGTTTGGGGGACAGATCAAATGAGCAGTTCTTC.

This chain uses TRBV9 with TRBJ1-3, with D perhaps matching TRBD1 (6 bases). CDR3 size: 16 residues. The germline V gene has CDR1 SGDLS and CDR2 YYNGEE. V was cut by 1 base and J by 1 base, with 12 bases left in between. The CDR3 DNA reads TGTGCCAGCAGCGTAAACGGGGGGGCGTCTGGAAACACCATATATTTT. Protein sequence: CASSVNGGASGNTIYF.

The chain carries TRBV28 and TRBJ2-3, with a weak D call TRBD2 (5 bases). CDR3 size: 12 residues. V lost 5 bases and J lost 6, with 9 bases in between. Germline lookup yields CDR1 MDHEN and CDR2 SYDVKM. This CDR3 is CASSRGWDTQYF. The CDR3 DNA reads TGTGCCAGCAGTCGCGGGTGGGATACGCAGTATTTT.

This rearrangement joins TRBV28 to TRBJ1-1; no clear D gene. The V end was cut by 9 bases, the J end by 5 bases, with 16 bases between. Germline V gene data show CDR1 as MDHEN and CDR2 as SYDVKM. This CDR3 is 13 amino acids long. Here the CDR3 reads CASLSRKWTEAFF. The CDR3 DNA sequence: TGTGCCAGTCTCTCCAGGAAGTGGACTGAAGCTTTCTTT.

The chain joins TRBV7-3 to TRBJ1-3; a weak D match, TRBD1 (5 bases). V was pared by 5 bases and J by 2 bases, with 13 bases between. The germline CDR1 and CDR2 sequences are SGHTA and FQGTGA. The CDR3 is 15 amino acids. The CDR3 protein is CASSPDGGPGNTIYF. The CDR3 DNA follows: TGTGCCAGCAGCCCAGACGGGGGACCTGGAAACACCATATATTTT.

The sample holds one count of this clone. The V gene is TRBV9, the J gene TRBJ1-3, with 9 positions matching TRBD1. Germline CDR1 SGDLS, CDR2 YYNGEE. V shed 2 bases, J shed 3 bases, and the junction held 3 bases outside the gene matches. CDR3 length: 15 amino acids. CDR3 sequence reads: CASSVRQGDGNTIYF. CDR3 coding DNA: TGTGCCAGCAGCGTTCGACAGGGGGATGGAAACACCATATATTTT.

The rearrangement links TRBV7-2 to TRBJ2-1; the match to TRBD2 covers 8 bases. This CDR3 is built from 16 residues. After removal of 5 bases from V and 3 bases from J, the junction contained 9 bases not matched to a gene. From germline, CDR1 is SGHTA and CDR2 FQGNSA. The CDR3 region is CASSPAGREVYNEQFF. For the CDR3, the DNA is TGTGCCAGCAGCCCAGCAGGGCGGGAGGTCTACAATGAGCAGTTCTTC.

The chain links TRBV5-1 to TRBJ2-1; a possible D gene is TRBD2 (5 bases). CDR3 length: 16 residues. CDR1 is SGHRS and CDR2 is YFSETQ in the germline V gene. Trimming took off 4 bases at V and 0 bases at J, with 14 bases between the two ends. The CDR3 loop is CASSAIWGASYNEQFF. The CDR3 nucleotides read TGCGCCAGCAGCGCGATATGGGGAGCCTCCTACAATGAGCAGTTCTTC.

The chain links TRBV4-1 to TRBJ2-6; D remains unclear. The CDR3 is made up of 17 amino acids. V lost 3 bases to trimming and J lost 0 bases, with 12 bases between them. Germline CDR1 and CDR2: MGHRA and YSYEKL. The CDR3 loop reads CASSHAAQVSGANVLTF. CDR3 coding DNA: TGCGCCAGCAGCCATGCAGCCCAGGTCTCTGGGGCCAACGTCCTGACTTTC.

DNA for the CDR3: TGTGCCAGCAGCCTCTCCTACGAGCAGTACTTC. Translation gives CASSLSYEQYF. The V call is TRBV7-2, the J call TRBJ2-7; D call uncertain. The CDR3 is made up of 11 amino acids. Germline CDR1 and CDR2: SGHTA and FQGNSA. The V end was cut by 5 bases, the J end by 0 bases, with 2 bases between.

This chain joins TRBV5-8 and TRBJ2-3, with 9 bases lining up with TRBD2. This CDR3 comprises 17 residues. After removal of 0 bases from V and 0 bases from J, the junction contained 5 bases not matched to a gene. Germline CDR1 reads SGHTS; CDR2 reads YDEGEE. This chain's CDR3 is CASSLGLAGTSTDTQYF. The CDR3 nucleotides read TGTGCCAGCAGCTTGGGGCTAGCGGGGACTAGCACAGATACGCAGTATTTT.

V and J are TRBV20-1 and TRBJ2-5; D uncertain. Germline CDR1 DFQATT, CDR2 SNEGSKA (reference sequence). CDR3 length: 10 amino acids. Trimming removed 5 bases from V and 4 bases from J, with 5 bases in between. The CDR3 spells CSAARETQYF. The CDR3 bases are TGCAGTGCTGCCAGAGAGACCCAGTACTTC.